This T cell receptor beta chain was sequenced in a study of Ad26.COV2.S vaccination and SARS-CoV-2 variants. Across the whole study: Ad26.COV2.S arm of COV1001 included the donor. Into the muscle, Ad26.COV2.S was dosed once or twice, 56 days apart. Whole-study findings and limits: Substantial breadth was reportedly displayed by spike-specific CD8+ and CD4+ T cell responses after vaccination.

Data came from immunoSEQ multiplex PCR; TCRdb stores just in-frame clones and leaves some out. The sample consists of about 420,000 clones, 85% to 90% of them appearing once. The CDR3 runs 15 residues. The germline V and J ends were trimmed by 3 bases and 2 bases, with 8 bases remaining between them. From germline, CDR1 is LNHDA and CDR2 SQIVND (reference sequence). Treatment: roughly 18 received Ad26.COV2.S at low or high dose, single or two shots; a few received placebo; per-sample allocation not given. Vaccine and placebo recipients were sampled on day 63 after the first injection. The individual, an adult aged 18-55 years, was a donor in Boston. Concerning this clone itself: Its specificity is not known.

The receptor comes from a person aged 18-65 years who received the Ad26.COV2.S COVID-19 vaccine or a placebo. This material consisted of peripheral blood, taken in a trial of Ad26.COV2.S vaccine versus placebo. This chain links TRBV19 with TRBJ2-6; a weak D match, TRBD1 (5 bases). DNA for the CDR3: TGTGCCAGTAGTATGACAGCTACTGGGGCCAACGTCCTGACTTTC. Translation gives CASSMTATGANVLTF.